The rows below give T cell receptor beta chains drawn from one sample of a study of Ad26.COV2.S vaccination and SARS-CoV-2 variants. Assay used: immunoSEQ multiplex PCR; TCRdb lists only in-frame clones, some missing. The table shows roughly 92,000 clones, with roughly 85% occurring only once. The input for sequencing was peripheral blood, taken after recovery from COVID-19. Source of these receptors: a human donor who had recovered from COVID-19. CDR3s include the opening cysteine and the closing phenylalanine or tryptophan. D genes are given only for firm matches. Part of the rows lack a size; the others show once, few, many or a class for expanded clones.

J: TRBJ1-1
V: TRBV28
D: .
size: .
CDR3: CASTKVRAEAFF
DNA: TGTGCCAGCACCAAAGTGAGGGCTGAAGCTTTCTTT

J: TRBJ2-1
V: TRBV12-3/TRBV12-4
D: .
size: once
CDR3: CASSPGGYEQFF
DNA: TGTGCCAGCAGCCCAGGGGGGTATGAGCAGTTCTTC

J: TRBJ1-1
V: TRBV6-5
D: .
size: once
CDR3: CATFTGRSLEAFF
DNA: TGTGCCACCTTCACCGGAAGATCCCTTGAAGCTTTCTTT

J: TRBJ2-5
V: TRBV18
D: .
size: .
CDR3: CASSPGVQETQYF
DNA: TGTGCCAGCTCACCGGGGGTTCAAGAGACCCAGTACTTC

J: TRBJ2-2
V: TRBV28
D: .
size: .
CDR3: CASSPGTDRGELFF
DNA: TGTGCCAGCAGTCCCGGGACGGACCGCGGGGAGCTGTTTTTT

J: TRBJ1-6
V: TRBV7-3
D: .
size: .
CDR3: CASSSTSGSPLHF
DNA: TGTGCCAGCAGCTCCACCAGTGGTTCACCCCTCCACTTT

J: TRBJ1-2
V: TRBV10-1
D: .
size: .
CDR3: CASSEAQSYGYTF
DNA: TGCGCCAGCAGTGAAGCACAGAGCTATGGCTACACCTTC

J: TRBJ1-5
V: TRBV19
D: .
size: .
CDR3: CASSKGRGQSIKPQHF
DNA: TGTGCCAGTAGTAAAGGGCGAGGGCAGTCAATCAAGCCCCAGCATTTT

J: TRBJ1-4
V: TRBV6-6
D: TRBD1
size: .
CDR3: CASSSYTGGNEKLFF
DNA: TGTGCCAGCAGTTCCTACACAGGGGGCAATGAAAAACTGTTTTTT

J: TRBJ2-7
V: TRBV9
D: .
size: .
CDR3: CASSVDPVSSYEQYF
DNA: TGTGCCAGCAGCGTAGATCCAGTTAGCTCCTACGAGCAGTACTTC